The rows below give T cell receptor beta chains drawn from one sample of a study of blood T cell repertoires in COVID-19. TCRdb's copy holds only in-frame clones and misses some; the assay was immunoSEQ multiplex PCR. The table includes 150,000 to 180,000 clones, about 83% detected once. The sequenced sample consisted of peripheral blood. The receptors originated from a woman in her sixties with COVID-19, enrolled during active disease. CDR3s include the opening cysteine and the closing phenylalanine or tryptophan. A D gene is named only where the DNA matches it firmly.

J gene | V gene | D gene | CDR3 DNA | CDR3 protein
TRBJ2-3 | TRBV19 | TRBD2 | TGTGCCAGTAGTACCAGGGGACTAGCGGGGAAAGATACGCAGTATTTT | CASSTRGLAGKDTQYF
TRBJ1-3 | TRBV2 | . | TGTGCCAGCGTACGAAGGGAGGGCACCATATATTTT | CASVRREGTIYF
TRBJ2-1 | TRBV10-1 | TRBD1 | TGCGCCAGCAGTGATGCCGGGACAGGGTCCTACAATGAGCAGTTCTTC | CASSDAGTGSYNEQFF
TRBJ2-5 | TRBV11-2 | . | TGTGCCAGCAGCCGGCCGGTGGGGACATCGGAGACCCAGTACTTC | CASSRPVGTSETQYF
TRBJ2-3 | TRBV7-8 | . | TGTGCCAGCAGCGCTGACTCGGGAAGCCCAGATACGCAGTATTTT | CASSADSGSPDTQYF
TRBJ1-4 | TRBV7-9 | TRBD1 | TGTGCCAGCAGCCCGGGACAGGGTACTAATGAAAAACTGTTTTTT | CASSPGQGTNEKLFF
TRBJ1-6 | TRBV4-1 | . | TGCGCCAGCAGCCAAGGAGGGAAGAATTCACCCCTCCACTTT | CASSQGGKNSPLHF
TRBJ2-3 | TRBV24-1 | TRBD1 | TGTGCCACCAGTGATTTAGGGGACAGGGGAACAGATACGCAGTATTTT | CATSDLGDRGTDTQYF
TRBJ1-2 | TRBV5-1 | . | TGCGCCAGCAGCAACACCGGGAGTAACTATGGCTACACCTTC | CASSNTGSNYGYTF
TRBJ2-5 | TRBV5-1 | . | TGCGCCAGCAGCCGTGACGGTGGGCGAGGGGAGACCCAGTACTTC | CASSRDGGRGETQYF
TRBJ1-1 | TRBV6-5 | . | TGTGCCAGCAGACTAGGCCCTCCCAACACTGAAGCTTTCTTT | CASRLGPPNTEAFF
TRBJ1-2 | TRBV4-1 | . | TGCGCCAGCAGCCAAAATACGGGATCCCACTATGGCTACACCTTC | CASSQNTGSHYGYTF
TRBJ2-1 | TRBV6-6 | TRBD2 | TGTGCCAGCAAAAAGGTAGCGGGGGGGCCGGGTGAGCAGTTCTTC | CASKKVAGGPGEQFF
TRBJ1-2 | TRBV30 | . | TGTGCCTGGATTCCGGCGACAGCTTTTGGCTACACCTTC | CAWIPATAFGYTF
TRBJ1-4 | TRBV5-1 | TRBD1 | TGCGCCAGCAGCTTGGCCGGCGGGGACAGGGGAGGTAATGAAAAACTGTTTTTT | CASSLAGGDRGGNEKLFF
TRBJ1-2 | TRBV2 | . | TGTGCCAGCAGTGATCGAGGCGGTACTGGGGGCTACACCTTC | CASSDRGGTGGYTF
TRBJ2-6 | TRBV5-4 | TRBD2 | TGTGCCAGCAGCATCGGAGGGGACTACGACGTCCTGACTTTC | CASSIGGDYDVLTF
TRBJ1-1 | TRBV6-1 | . | TGTGCCAGCAGTGAAAGCCCCAACGGCGGAGGTGAAGCTTTCTTT | CASSESPNGGGEAFF
TRBJ1-3 | TRBV6-5 | . | TGTGCCAGCAGTTACAAGGGGTACCCTGGAAACACCATATATTTT | CASSYKGYPGNTIYF
TRBJ1-5 | TRBV6-5 | . | TGTGCCAGCAGGTGGGCACTAGATCAGCCCCAGCATTTT | CASRWALDQPQHF
TRBJ1-2 | TRBV29-1 | TRBD1 | TGCAGCGTTGGATTCCGGGACAGGGTAAACTATGGCTACACCTTC | CSVGFRDRVNYGYTF
TRBJ1-4 | TRBV5-1 | TRBD1 | TGCGCCAGCAGCATTTCCGGGACAGGCGAGGAAAAACTGTTTTTT | CASSISGTGEEKLFF
TRBJ1-1 | TRBV11-2 | . | TGTGCCAGCAGCTTACAGAGAGGGATGAGCACTGAAGCTTTCTTT | CASSLQRGMSTEAFF
TRBJ2-3 | TRBV5-1 | . | TGCGCCAGCAGCTTGGAGGGCAGGGGCACAGATACGCAGTATTTT | CASSLEGRGTDTQYF
TRBJ1-2 | TRBV6-1 | TRBD1 | TGTGCCAGCAGTGAATGGGGACAGATCGACTATGGCTACACCTTC | CASSEWGQIDYGYTF
TRBJ2-3 | TRBV20-1 | . | TGCAGTGCTAGTTCACGGGAGAAAGCAGATACGCAGTATTTT | CSASSREKADTQYF
TRBJ1-1 | TRBV5-5 | TRBD1 | TGTGCCAGCAGCTCCACGGGACAGGCAACCACTGAAGCTTTCTTT | CASSSTGQATTEAFF